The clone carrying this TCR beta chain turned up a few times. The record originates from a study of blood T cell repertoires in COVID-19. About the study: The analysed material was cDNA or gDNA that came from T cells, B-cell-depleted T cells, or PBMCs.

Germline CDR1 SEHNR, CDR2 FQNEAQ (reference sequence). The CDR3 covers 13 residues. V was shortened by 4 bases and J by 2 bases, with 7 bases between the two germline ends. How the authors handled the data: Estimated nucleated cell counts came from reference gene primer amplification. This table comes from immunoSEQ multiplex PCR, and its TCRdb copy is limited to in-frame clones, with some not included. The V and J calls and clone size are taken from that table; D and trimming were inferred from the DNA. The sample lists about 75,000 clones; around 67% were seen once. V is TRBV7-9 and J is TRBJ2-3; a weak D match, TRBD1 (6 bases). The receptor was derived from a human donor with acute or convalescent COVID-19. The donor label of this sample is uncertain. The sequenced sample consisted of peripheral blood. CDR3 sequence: CASSSGATDTQYF. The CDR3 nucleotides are TGTGCCAGCAGCTCAGGGGCCACAGATACGCAGTATTTT.